This TCR beta chain was recorded in a study of CD8+CD57+ T cells in acquired aplastic anemia. Study-level information: CD4+ reads averaged about 10.8 million in healthy donors.

Study results and caveats: Patients shared some 30 CD8+ CDR3 sequences with controls. With respect to CD8+ Simpson's diversity, patients and controls did not differ significantly.

Genomic DNA served as template for TCR beta VDJ and CDR3 profiling. Via MiXCR, TCRdb re-called the reads, giving one row per CDR3 protein. The table shows over 150,000 distinct CDR3 sequences, with around half occurring only once. A word on this clonotype: The antigen remains undetermined.

Germline V gene data show CDR1 as SGDLS and CDR2 as YYNGEE. Unmatched junction bases numbered 3, after V lost 4 bases and J lost 5 bases. This CDR3 has 15 residues. The chain carries TRBV9 and TRBJ1-4; TRBD1 matches 12 bases. The sequence was obtained from a human donor in good health, serving as a control. Input material: sorted CD4+, CD8+, or CD8+CD57+ T cells (not recorded which) from PBMCs. CDR3 nucleotide sequence: TGTGCCAGCAGCCAGGGACAGGGGGCGAATGAAAAACTGTTTTTT. This codes for CASSQGQGANEKLFF.